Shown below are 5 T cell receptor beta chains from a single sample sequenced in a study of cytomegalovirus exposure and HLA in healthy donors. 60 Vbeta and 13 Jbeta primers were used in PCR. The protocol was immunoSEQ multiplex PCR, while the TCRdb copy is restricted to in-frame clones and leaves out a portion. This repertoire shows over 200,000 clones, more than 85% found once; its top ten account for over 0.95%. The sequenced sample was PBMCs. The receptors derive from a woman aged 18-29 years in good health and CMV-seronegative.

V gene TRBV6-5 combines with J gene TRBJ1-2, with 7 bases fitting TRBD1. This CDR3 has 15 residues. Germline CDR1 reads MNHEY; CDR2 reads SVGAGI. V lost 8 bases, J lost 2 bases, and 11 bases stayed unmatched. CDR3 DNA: TGTGCCAGCTACGGGACAGCCCCGCAGAACTATGGCTACACCTTC. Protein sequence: CASYGTAPQNYGYTF.

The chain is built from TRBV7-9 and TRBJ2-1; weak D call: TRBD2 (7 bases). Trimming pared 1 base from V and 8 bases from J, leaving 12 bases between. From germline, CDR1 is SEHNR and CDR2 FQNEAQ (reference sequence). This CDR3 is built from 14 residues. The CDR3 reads CASSLGQGRDEQFF. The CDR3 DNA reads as TGTGCCAGCAGCTTAGGGCAGGGGAGGGATGAGCAGTTCTTC.

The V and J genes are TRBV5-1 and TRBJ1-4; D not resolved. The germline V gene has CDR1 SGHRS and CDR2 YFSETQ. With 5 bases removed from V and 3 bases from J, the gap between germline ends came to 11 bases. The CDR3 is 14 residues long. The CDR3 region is CASRLGGPNEKLFF. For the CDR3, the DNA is TGCGCCAGCAGACTAGGAGGTCCTAATGAAAAACTGTTTTTT.

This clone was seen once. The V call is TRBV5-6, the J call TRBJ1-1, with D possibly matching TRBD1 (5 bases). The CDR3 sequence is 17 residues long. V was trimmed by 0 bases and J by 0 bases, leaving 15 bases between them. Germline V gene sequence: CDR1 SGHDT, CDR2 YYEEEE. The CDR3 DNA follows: TGTGCCAGCAGCTTGGGCAGGGCAGGTGTAGTGAACACTGAAGCTTTCTTT. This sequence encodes CASSLGRAGVVNTEAFF.

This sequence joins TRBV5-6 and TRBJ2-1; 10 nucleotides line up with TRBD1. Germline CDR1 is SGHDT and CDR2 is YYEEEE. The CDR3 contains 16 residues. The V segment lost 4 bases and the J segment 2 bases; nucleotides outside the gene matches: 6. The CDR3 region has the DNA TGTGCCAGCAGCCGCGGGACAGGGGTCCCCTACAATGAGCAGTTCTTC. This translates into CASSRGTGVPYNEQFF.